The T cell receptor (beta chain) under discussion was sequenced for a study of CD8+ T cells in alopecia areata listed by TCRdb under 2018. About the full investigation: The treated patients took part in an open-label pilot trial in which moderate-to-severe alopecia areata was treated with oral tofacitinib at 5 to 10 mg twice daily. Tofacitinib was given for 6 to 18 months, followed by 6 months of follow-up off drug to assess delayed response and recurrence. For the treated patients, the SALT score, which quantifies what percentage of scalp surface area is affected, served as the measure of disease severity. In both human patients and the C3H/HeJ mouse model, the study applied high-throughput TCRbeta sequencing to look at T cell clonal expansion in alopecia areata. In humans, TCRbeta sequencing was performed on scalp tissue and on sorted CD4+ and CD8+ peripheral blood T cells from healthy controls and from patients with patchy or totalis/universalis alopecia areata. Biopsies were taken from tofacitinib-treated patients at baseline and at 4 and 24 weeks of treatment, and a later scalp biopsy was taken in several of the tofacitinib-treated patients. Scalp clonality was compared among normal scalp (n=4), patchy alopecia areata scalp (n=8), and alopecia totalis/universalis scalp (n=8). RNA was extracted with the PAXgene miRNA kit for fixed scalp, the miRNeasy kit for PBMCs, and the RNeasy kit for mouse skin. TCRbeta CDR3 regions were amplified by immunoSEQ multiplex PCR using 35 Vbeta forward and 13 Jbeta reverse primers. Here is what the overall study found, with its caveats: During tofacitinib treatment, many expanded lesional clones remained in scalp and blood, and this persistence may partly explain relapse after treatment is stopped. Compared with normal scalp, lesional scalp had higher clonality and more expanded CD8+ clones, particularly in alopecia totalis/universalis, a pattern that suggests antigenic drive. Unlike mouse skin, which is dominated by gammadelta T cells, normal human skin has resident alphabeta T cells that are also sequenced, and this complicates analysis of the scalp TCR repertoire. Tofacitinib significantly decreased scalp clonality and the number of expanded CD8+ clones among the top 100 scalp clones. Because the treated cohort was small and had only one nonresponder, larger studies are needed to examine links between baseline CD8+ expansion and response. Shared TCR sequences between patients were less evident than in mice, which may be partly attributable to HLA diversity in the patient population.

According to the study, the label for this sample's time point signals: less than five weeks on oral tofacitinib. The treatment or condition label, as the study defines it: oral pan-JAK inhibitor, 5-10 mg twice daily. Lesional scalp punch biopsies and peripheral blood were obtained from alopecia areata patients. After PBMCs were isolated by density centrifugation and stained for CD3, CD4 and CD8, a FACSAria was used to sort CD4+ and CD8+ T cells. The germline V gene (reference sequence) specifies MNHEY as CDR1 and SMNVEV as CDR2. From its cysteine to its phenylalanine, the CDR3 spans 15 amino acids. Left in the record is the CDR3 DNA by itself, 45 bases read in frame from the first base. V sheds 5 bases and J sheds 2 bases, leaving 15 bases between their ends. Library preparation was by the immunoSEQ multiplex PCR assay. RNA was extracted from all samples and reverse transcribed into cDNA as template for TCR sequencing. SuperScript III was used for first-strand cDNA synthesis, primed with a 2:1 mix of oligo-dT and random hexamers. A synthetic immune receptor repertoire was used to assess amplification bias, and residual bias was removed computationally. The authors' analysis ran thus. Raw reads were preprocessed to remove errors, and CDR3 was defined by IMGT conventions from the conserved cysteine to phenylalanine. To get clonality, Shannon entropy was normalized by log2 of the number of productive unique TCRs and the result was subtracted from 1. CD4 or CD8 identity of scalp clones was inferred by cross-referencing scalp TCRbeta sequences with sorted blood CD4 and CD8 repertoires. In TCRdb, the immuneACCESS table is reduced to in-frame sequences with V and J assigned. These tables do not hold every clone; where another copy was compared, an unresolved V gene accounts for under half, and the others remain unexplained. The V and J calls and the clone size are those of that table, but D and trimming were determined from the DNA. Counted in this sample were around 120,000 clones; over 60% of them appeared once. The top ten clonotypes cover 5% to 7% of the sample.

In regard to this clone: Its antigen is not yet known. No base quality values were provided; no much bigger clone lies one nucleotide off.

This receptor was taken from a human donor with alopecia areata. The sequencing here drew on CD4+ T cells sorted from blood, taken at week 4, from a patient treated with tofacitinib. The V and J segments used are TRBV27 and TRBJ1-1, with the D gene not confidently named. For the CDR3, the sequence is CASSPSLEPNTEAFF. In nucleotides, the sequence is TGTGCCAGCAGTCCCTCTCTAGAGCCTAACACTGAAGCTTTCTTT.